Listed below are T cell receptor beta chains from one sample, sequenced in a study of human T cells and chemical hapten exposure. TCRdb recomputed calls from the RACE reads with MiXCR, one row per CDR3 protein. The sample yields about 340,000 distinct CDR3 sequences, around 7% seen once. Sequencing used whole blood, obtained in connection with sensitization to the hapten diphenylcyclopropenone (DPC). The receptors come from a woman aged 18-29 years with alopecia areata. Some clones in this sample may be carry-over from other donors' samples. Both conserved end residues are part of each CDR3. A D gene is named only where the DNA matches it firmly.

TRBV12-3/TRBV12-4	12	NA	CASSLVGYEQFF
TRBV27	15	NA	CASSLGDTSYNEQFF
TRBV6-5	13	NA	CASSAGGPGEQYF
TRBV20-1	17	NA	CSARIGGYSSYNSPLHF
TRBV6-4	14	NA	CASRAGRYTDTQYF
TRBV20-1	15	NA	CSAAQAPGMVTEAFF
TRBV6-5	15	NA	CASSYSNQGNQPQHF
TRBV5-5	13	NA	CASSLSGAGGYTF
TRBV20-1	15	TRBD2	CSAPRLAGGQDTQYF
TRBV9	14	NA	CASSGPFSTDTQYF
TRBV2	14	NA	CASSERTSGQPQHF
TRBV2	15	NA	CASTQRGQPNTEAFF
TRBV10-3	16	NA	CAISDMVNPKNSPLHF
TRBV6-5	15	NA	CASSYGGNVWTEAFF
TRBV27	14	NA	CASSLQGGTGELFF
TRBV18	16	NA	CASSRDSGLSYNEQFF
TRBV7-2	14	NA	CASSLMVNTGELFF
TRBV12-3/TRBV12-4	14	NA	CASRPTGQNSPLHF
TRBV5-1	15	TRBD1	CASSWGQGRSYEQYF
TRBV12-3/TRBV12-4	15	TRBD2	CASRTGGVPTGELFF
TRBV7-8	16	TRBD2	CASSPSGGAGANVLTF
TRBV4-3	16	NA	CASSQERADTFNEQFF
TRBV5-4	13	NA	CASSLNGVYGYTF
TRBV28	13	NA	CASSKDGNEKLFF
TRBV3-1	20	NA	CASSQDIQGSLLSSYNEQFF
TRBV25-1	14	NA	CASSEGDSNYGYTF
TRBV20-1	13	NA	CSVHGDYQETQYF
TRBV28	19	TRBD2	CASSLVASGGLSPGNEQFF
TRBV6-6	14	NA	CASSYSTGDQPQHF
TRBV29-1	16	TRBD2	CSVEGTASGDTDTQYF
TRBV20-1	14	TRBD1	CSARVGTGGEKLFF
TRBV27	18	TRBD2	CASSPTPPAGGSTDTQYF
TRBV4-2	18	NA	CASSQEVQPSSYNSPLHF
TRBV5-1	13	NA	CASSFAIYSPLHF
TRBV21-1	15	NA	CASSKAGGLLDTQYF
TRBV6-1	12	NA	CASSRTRSEQYF
TRBV7-9	16	NA	CASSLVGGSYNSPLHF
TRBV3-1	14	NA	CATRGMVNPDTQYF